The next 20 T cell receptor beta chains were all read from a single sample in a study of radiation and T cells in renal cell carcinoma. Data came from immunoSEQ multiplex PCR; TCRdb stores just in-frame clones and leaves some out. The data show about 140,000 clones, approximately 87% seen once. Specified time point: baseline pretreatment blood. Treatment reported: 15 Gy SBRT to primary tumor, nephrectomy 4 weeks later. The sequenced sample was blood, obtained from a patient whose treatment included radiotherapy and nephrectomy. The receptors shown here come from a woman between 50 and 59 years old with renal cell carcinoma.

CDR3 sequence: CAWSVGQGGNQPQHF. CDR3 DNA: TGTGCCTGGAGTGTGGGGCAGGGAGGGAATCAGCCCCAGCATTTT. This rearrangement joins TRBV30 to TRBJ1-5, with D tentatively TRBD1 (5 bases). This CDR3 comprises 15 residues. The V and J ends lost 0 bases and 4 bases respectively, with 13 bases between them. The germline gives CDR1 GTSNPN, CDR2 SVGIG (reference sequence).

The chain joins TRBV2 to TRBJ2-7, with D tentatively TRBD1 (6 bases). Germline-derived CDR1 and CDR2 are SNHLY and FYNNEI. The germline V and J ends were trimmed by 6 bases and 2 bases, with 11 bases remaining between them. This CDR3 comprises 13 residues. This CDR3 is CASRDSLPYEQYF. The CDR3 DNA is TGTGCCAGCAGGGACAGTTTACCCTACGAGCAGTACTTC.

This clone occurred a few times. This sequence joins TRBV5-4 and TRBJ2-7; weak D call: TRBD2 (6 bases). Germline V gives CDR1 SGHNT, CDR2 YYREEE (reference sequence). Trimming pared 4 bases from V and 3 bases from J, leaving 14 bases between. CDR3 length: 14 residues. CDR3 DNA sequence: TGTGCCAGCAGCCCACTGATGGGGGGCTACGAGCAGTACTTC. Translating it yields CASSPLMGGYEQYF.

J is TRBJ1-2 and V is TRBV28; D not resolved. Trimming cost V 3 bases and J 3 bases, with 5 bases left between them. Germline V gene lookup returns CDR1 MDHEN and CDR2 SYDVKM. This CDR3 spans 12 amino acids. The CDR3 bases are TGTGCCAGCAGTTTGGGCGACTATGGCTACACCTTC. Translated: CASSLGDYGYTF.

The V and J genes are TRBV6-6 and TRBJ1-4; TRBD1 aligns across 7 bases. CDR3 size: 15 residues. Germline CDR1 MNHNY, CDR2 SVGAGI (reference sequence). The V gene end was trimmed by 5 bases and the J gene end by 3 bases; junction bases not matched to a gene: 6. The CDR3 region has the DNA TGTGCCAGCAGTAACAGACAGGGCGCTAATGAAAAACTGTTTTTT. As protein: CASSNRQGANEKLFF.

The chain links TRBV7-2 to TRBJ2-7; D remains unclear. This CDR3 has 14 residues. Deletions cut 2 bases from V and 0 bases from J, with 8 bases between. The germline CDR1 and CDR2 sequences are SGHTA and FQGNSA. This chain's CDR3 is CASSLSVPSYEQYF. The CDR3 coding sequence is TGTGCCAGCAGCTTATCAGTGCCCTCCTACGAGCAGTACTTC.

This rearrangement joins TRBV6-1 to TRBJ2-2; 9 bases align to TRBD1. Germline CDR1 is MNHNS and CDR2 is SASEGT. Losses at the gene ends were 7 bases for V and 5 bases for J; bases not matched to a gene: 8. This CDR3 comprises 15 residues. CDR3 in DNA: TGTGCCAGCATCTCCGGGACAGGGATGACCGGGGAGCTGTTTTTT. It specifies CASISGTGMTGELFF.

This CDR3 is CASRTGTEAFF. The CDR3 nucleotides read TGTGCCAGCAGGACAGGGACTGAAGCTTTCTTT. The chain recombines TRBV6-1 with TRBJ1-1, with TRBD1 matching 7 bases. Trimming at V came to 6 bases and at J to 5 bases, leaving 0 bases not matched to a gene. In germline, CDR1 is MNHNS, CDR2 SASEGT. The CDR3 consists of 11 residues.

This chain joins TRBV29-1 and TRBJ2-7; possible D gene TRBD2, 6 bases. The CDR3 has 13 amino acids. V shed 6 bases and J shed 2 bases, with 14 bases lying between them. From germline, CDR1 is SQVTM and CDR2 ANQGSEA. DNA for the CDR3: TGCAGCGTCGGACTAAGCCCCACCTACGAGCAGTACTTC. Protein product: CSVGLSPTYEQYF.

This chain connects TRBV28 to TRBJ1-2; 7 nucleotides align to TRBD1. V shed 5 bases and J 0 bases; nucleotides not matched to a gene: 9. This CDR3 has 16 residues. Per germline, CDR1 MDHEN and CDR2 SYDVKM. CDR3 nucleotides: TGTGCCAGCAGTAGTTTAGGGACAGCAGCTAACTATGGCTACACCTTC. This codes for CASSSLGTAANYGYTF.

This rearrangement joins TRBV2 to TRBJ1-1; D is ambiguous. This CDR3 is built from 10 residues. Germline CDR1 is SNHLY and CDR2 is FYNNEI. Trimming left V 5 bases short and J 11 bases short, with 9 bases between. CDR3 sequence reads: CASSSPGAFF. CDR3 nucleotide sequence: TGTGCCAGCAGTTCCCCGGGGGCTTTCTTT.

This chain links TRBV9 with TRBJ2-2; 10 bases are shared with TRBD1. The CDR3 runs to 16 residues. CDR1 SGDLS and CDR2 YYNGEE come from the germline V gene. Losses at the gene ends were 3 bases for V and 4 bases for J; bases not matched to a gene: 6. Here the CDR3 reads CASSAGQGVLTGELFF. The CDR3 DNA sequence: TGTGCCAGCAGCGCTGGACAGGGGGTACTCACCGGGGAGCTGTTTTTT.

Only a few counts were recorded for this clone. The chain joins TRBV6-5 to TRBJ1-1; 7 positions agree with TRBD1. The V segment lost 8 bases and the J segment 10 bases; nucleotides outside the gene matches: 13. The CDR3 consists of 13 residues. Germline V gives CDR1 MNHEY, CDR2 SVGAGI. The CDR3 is CASGRQGKGGAFF. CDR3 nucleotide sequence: TGTGCCAGCGGGAGACAGGGTAAAGGCGGAGCTTTCTTT.

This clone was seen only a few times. In DNA form, the CDR3 reads TGTGCCAGCAGCTCCACAGGGAGACAGTACTTC. Its translation is CASSSTGRQYF. The chain joins TRBV5-6 to TRBJ2-7; a possible D gene is TRBD1 (6 bases). This CDR3 spans 11 amino acids. Germline CDR1 reads SGHDT; CDR2 reads YYEEEE. Trimming removed 3 bases at V and 10 bases at J, with 11 bases between.

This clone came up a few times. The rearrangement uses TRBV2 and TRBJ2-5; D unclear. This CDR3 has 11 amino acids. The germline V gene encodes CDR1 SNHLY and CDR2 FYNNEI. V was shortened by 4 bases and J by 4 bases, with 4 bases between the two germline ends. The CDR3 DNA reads TGTGCCAGCAGTGTTGGAGAGACCCAGTACTTC. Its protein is CASSVGETQYF.

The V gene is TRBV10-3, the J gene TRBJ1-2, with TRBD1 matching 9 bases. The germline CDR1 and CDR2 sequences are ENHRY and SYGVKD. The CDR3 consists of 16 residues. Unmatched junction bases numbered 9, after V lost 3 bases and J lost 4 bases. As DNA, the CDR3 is TGTGCCATCAGTGACCCAGCGGGACAGGGATTCTATGGCTACACCTTC. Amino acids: CAISDPAGQGFYGYTF.

CDR3 in amino acids: CASSLYWRGDPYEQYF. CDR3 nucleotides: TGTGCCAGCAGTTTATATTGGCGGGGGGACCCCTACGAGCAGTACTTC. The V call is TRBV27, the J call TRBJ2-7; 8 bases are shared with TRBD2. J was trimmed by 2 bases and V by 1 base; bases with no gene match: 7. The CDR3 sequence is 16 residues long. Germline values: CDR1 MNHEY, CDR2 SMNVEV (reference sequence).

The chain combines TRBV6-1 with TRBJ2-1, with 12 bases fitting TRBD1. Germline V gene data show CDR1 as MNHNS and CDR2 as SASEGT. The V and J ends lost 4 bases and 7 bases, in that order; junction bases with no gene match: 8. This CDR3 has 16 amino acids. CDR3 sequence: CASSVSPGQGANEQFF. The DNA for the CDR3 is TGTGCCAGCAGTGTGTCCCCGGGACAGGGGGCGAATGAGCAGTTCTTC.

The CDR3 DNA sequence: TGCGCCAGCAGCAGGATGAAAAATGAAAAACTGTTTTTT. As protein: CASSRMKNEKLFF. The chain couples TRBV10-2 to TRBJ1-4; unclear D gene. CDR3 size: 13 residues. V shed 6 bases and J shed 5 bases, with 10 bases lying between them. Germline V CDR1 and CDR2: WSHSY, SAAADI.

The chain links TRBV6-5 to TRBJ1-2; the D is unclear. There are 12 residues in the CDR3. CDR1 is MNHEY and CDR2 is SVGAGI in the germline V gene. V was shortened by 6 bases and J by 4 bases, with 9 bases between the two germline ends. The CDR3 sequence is CASSLGPYGYTF. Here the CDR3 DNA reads TGTGCCAGCAGCCTTGGGCCCTATGGCTACACCTTC.